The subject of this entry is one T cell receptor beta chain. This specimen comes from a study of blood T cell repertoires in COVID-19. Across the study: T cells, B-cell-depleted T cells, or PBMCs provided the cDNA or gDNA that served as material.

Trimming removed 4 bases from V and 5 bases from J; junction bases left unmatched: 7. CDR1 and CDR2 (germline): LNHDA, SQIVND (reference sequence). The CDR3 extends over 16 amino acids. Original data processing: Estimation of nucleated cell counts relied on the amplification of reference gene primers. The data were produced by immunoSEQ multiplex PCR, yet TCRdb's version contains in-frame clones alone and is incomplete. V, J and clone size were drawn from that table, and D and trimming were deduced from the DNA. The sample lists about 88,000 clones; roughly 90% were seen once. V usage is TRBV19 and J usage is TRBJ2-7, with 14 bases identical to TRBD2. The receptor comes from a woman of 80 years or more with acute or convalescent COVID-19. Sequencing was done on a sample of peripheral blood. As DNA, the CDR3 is TGTGCCAGTAGTACCATGACTAGCGGGAGGGCCCACGAGCAGTACTTC. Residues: CASSTMTSGRAHEQYF.